The 24 T cell receptor beta chains in this list originate from one sample, sequenced in a study of post-analysis software for immune sequencing data. Incorporated into the TCR beta cDNA libraries were unique molecular identifiers, which served to reduce PCR and sequencing biases. From the PCR reads, TCRdb called clonotypes with MiXCR, one entry per CDR3 protein. The table has about 500,000 distinct CDR3 sequences, roughly 45% seen once. Their recognized antigens are unknown. The study, taken as a whole, reports: Roughly 5 TRBV segments occurring more often in patients than controls included TRBV5-6, TRBV5-1 and TRBV20-1.

The sequenced sample was blood. These receptors all come from a girl aged 5-17 years with multiple sclerosis.

The chain uses TRBV12-3 or TRBV12-4 and TRBJ1-1; 8 bases align to TRBD1. The CDR3 length is 16 residues. V lost 4 bases, J lost 4 bases, and 11 bases stayed unmatched. The DNA for the CDR3 is TGTGCCAGCAGTTCCAATCAGGGGGCTGGGAGCACTGAAGCTTTCTTT. Amino acids: CASSSNQGAGSTEAFF.

The CDR3 protein is CASSPERHSYGYTF. CDR3 DNA sequence: TGTGCCAGCAGCCCGGAACGACACTCCTATGGCTACACCTTC. This sequence joins TRBV7-9 and TRBJ1-2; D unresolved. The ends were cut back, 5 bases at V and 4 bases at J, with 14 bases in the middle. The CDR3 sequence is 14 residues long. Germline V CDR1 and CDR2: SEHNR, FQNEAQ (reference sequence).

The CDR3 region has the DNA TGTGCCAGCAGGTTACGGGGGAACTACGAGCAGTACTTC. Translated, it gives CASRLRGNYEQYF. The V gene is TRBV7-9, the J gene TRBJ2-5; possible D gene TRBD2, 6 bases. The closer fit of TRBJ2-7 to the DNA end suggests the J call may be wrong. The CDR3 consists of 13 residues. CDR1 and CDR2 from the germline V gene are SEHNR and FQNEAQ (reference sequence).

The chain uses TRBV12-3 or TRBV12-4 and TRBJ1-2; 9 bases are a match to TRBD1. The CDR3 runs 16 residues. V lost 4 bases and J lost 4; bases outside the gene matches: 10. The CDR3 nucleotides read TGTGCCAGCAGTTCCCTAGTCGACAGGGGGGCCTATGGCTACACCTTC. Encoded protein: CASSSLVDRGAYGYTF.

This clonotype has a handful of counts. The rearrangement uses TRBV6-2 or TRBV6-3 and TRBJ1-2; D remains unclear. The CDR3 runs to 13 residues. V gave up 5 bases and J gave up 5 bases, with 12 bases separating them. Germline V lookup: CDR1 MNHEY, CDR2 SVGEGT. The CDR3 region is CASSLSRGYGYTF. The CDR3 DNA reads as TGTGCCAGCAGTCTGTCTCGAGGATATGGCTACACCTTC.

The J gene is TRBJ1-5, the V gene TRBV28, with TRBD1 matching 9 bases. Germline-derived CDR1 and CDR2 are MDHEN and SYDVKM. Trimming removed 5 bases from V and 6 bases from J; junction bases left unmatched: 5. CDR3 length: 14 residues. This chain's CDR3 is CASSLQGAFQPQHF. The CDR3 DNA reads TGTGCCAGCAGTCTACAGGGGGCTTTTCAGCCCCAGCATTTT.

The chain recombines TRBV10-3 with TRBJ2-1, with TRBD2 matching 7 bases. Germline CDR1 and CDR2: ENHRY and SYGVKD. This CDR3 comprises 15 residues. Trimming took 3 bases from V and 4 from J; bases not matched to a gene: 6. The CDR3 protein is CAISEGTSDYNEQFF. CDR3 in DNA: TGTGCCATCAGTGAAGGTACTAGCGATTACAATGAGCAGTTCTTC.

V is TRBV6-2 or TRBV6-3 and J is TRBJ1-1; tentatively, D is TRBD1 (5 bases). Trimming took 8 bases from V and 5 from J, leaving 21 bases between them. The CDR3 contains 15 residues. Germline V CDR1 and CDR2: MNHEY, SVGEGT. The CDR3 loop is CASVFRGNEGTEAFF. In DNA, the CDR3 is TGTGCCAGCGTATTTCGAGGGAATGAGGGGACTGAAGCTTTCTTT.

This chain links TRBV7-2 with TRBJ1-5; 7 bases match TRBD1. CDR3 length: 13 amino acids. Per germline, CDR1 SGHTA and CDR2 FQGNSA. V lost 3 bases, J lost 7 bases, and 3 bases stayed unmatched. This CDR3 is CASSFDRAQPQHF. The CDR3 coding sequence is TGTGCCAGCAGCTTCGACAGGGCGCAGCCCCAGCATTTT.

This clonotype has more than one count but fewer than ten. V usage is TRBV5-1 and J usage is TRBJ2-5, with D possibly TRBD1 on 6 matching bases. Germline V gene data show CDR1 as SGHRS and CDR2 as YFSETQ. The CDR3 has 15 residues. Trimming left V 3 bases short and J 1 base short, with 13 bases between. CDR3 DNA: TGCGCCAGCAGCTGGGGAGAGGACAGCCAAGAGACCCAGTACTTC. It codes for CASSWGEDSQETQYF.

The chain links TRBV6-5 to TRBJ2-4; the D gene is possibly TRBD2 (6 bases). The J call could be wrong; TRBJ2-7 is a better fit for the DNA end. The germline gives CDR1 MNHEY, CDR2 SVGAGI. This CDR3 contains 14 residues. CDR3 protein: CASSDRESGYEQYF. The CDR3, as DNA: TGTGCCAGCAGTGATCGGGAGTCAGGCTACGAGCAGTACTTC.

The chain has TRBV5-1 and TRBJ2-7; 12 nucleotides align to TRBD1. Germline lookup yields CDR1 SGHRS and CDR2 YFSETQ. V trimming: 7 bases; J trimming: 7 bases; junction bases outside the gene matches: 3. CDR3 length equals 12 residues. CDR3 DNA: TGCGCCAGCGGGACAGGGGGCGAGGAGCAGTACTTC. As protein: CASGTGGEEQYF.

A few counts support this clonotype. CDR3: CASSLADRRGYTF. The DNA of the CDR3 is TGTGCCAGCAGTTTAGCTGACAGGCGTGGCTACACCTTC. The rearrangement joins TRBV12-3 or TRBV12-4 to TRBJ1-2, with TRBD1 as a possible D gene (6 bases). The germline V and J ends were trimmed by 0 bases and 7 bases, with 9 bases remaining between them. The CDR3 runs 13 residues.

This clonotype has a single count. The V gene is TRBV12-3 or TRBV12-4, the J gene TRBJ1-2; unclear D gene. Trimming shortened V by 6 bases and J by 0 bases, and 5 bases separated the two germline ends. The CDR3 runs to 12 residues. Here the CDR3 reads CASSTANYGYTF. The DNA for the CDR3 is TGTGCCAGCAGCACAGCTAACTATGGCTACACCTTC.

The chain joins TRBV7-9 to TRBJ1-6; no firm D call. This CDR3 region has 13 residues. CDR1 is SEHNR and CDR2 is FQNEAQ in the germline V gene (reference sequence). The ends were cut back, 5 bases at V and 9 bases at J, with 11 bases in the middle. CDR3 coding DNA: TGTGCCAGCAGCCCTCTTTCGGGTTCACCCCTCCACTTT. It codes for CASSPLSGSPLHF.

The V call is TRBV20-1, the J call TRBJ2-7, with D possibly TRBD2 on 5 matching bases. The CDR3 covers 14 residues. The germline V gene has CDR1 DFQATT and CDR2 SNEGSKA (reference sequence). Trimming removed 1 base from V and 0 bases from J, with 10 bases in between. CDR3 sequence: CSARALASSYEQYF. The CDR3, as DNA: TGCAGTGCTAGAGCTCTAGCTAGCTCCTACGAGCAGTACTTC.

This chain joins TRBV29-1 and TRBJ1-2, with unresolved D. Germline CDR1 and CDR2: SQVTM and ANQGSEA. The CDR3 sequence is 9 residues long. The V and J ends lost 2 bases and 13 bases respectively, with 8 bases between them. The CDR3: CSVEHQSTF. The CDR3 DNA follows: TGCAGCGTTGAACATCAGAGCACCTTC.

The chain employs TRBV12-3 or TRBV12-4 and TRBJ2-1, with TRBD2 matching 8 bases. This CDR3 comprises 16 residues. With 2 bases clipped from V and 4 bases from J, the junction kept 7 bases outside the gene matches. CDR3 nucleotides: TGTGCCAGCAGTTTAATGGCTAGCGGGTTGTACAATGAGCAGTTCTTC. Protein product: CASSLMASGLYNEQFF.

The rearrangement joins TRBV20-1 to TRBJ2-5; tentatively, D is TRBD2 (6 bases). The CDR3 runs to 14 residues. Trimming shortened V by 3 bases and J by 5 bases, and 16 bases separated the two germline ends. The germline V gene has CDR1 DFQATT and CDR2 SNEGSKA (reference sequence). CDR3 sequence (DNA): TGCAGTGCTAGGATCGGGAGCGGTCCGGAGACCCAGTACTTC. Translating it yields CSARIGSGPETQYF.

The rearrangement joins TRBV20-1 to TRBJ2-1, with TRBD2 matching over 11 bases. The J call may be incorrect, as the DNA end agrees better with TRBJ2-7. Germline CDR1 is DFQATT and CDR2 is SNEGSKA (reference sequence). The CDR3 has 15 amino acids. CDR3 sequence (DNA): TGCAGTGCTAGAACACCTAGCGGGGGGAATAATGAGCAGTACTTC. This sequence encodes CSARTPSGGNNEQYF.

This clonotype was detected a few times. V gene TRBV7-2 combines with J gene TRBJ1-4; D gene ambiguous. The V end lost 2 bases, the J end lost 2 bases, and 9 bases lay between the germline ends. The germline gives CDR1 SGHTA, CDR2 FQGNSA. The CDR3 is 15 residues long. CDR3 DNA: TGTGCCAGCAGCTTATTAGGAGCGACTAATGAAAAACTGTTTTTT. Amino acids: CASSLLGATNEKLFF.

V usage is TRBV27 and J usage is TRBJ1-4, with 10 positions matching TRBD1. V gave up 4 bases and J gave up 0 bases; unmatched junction bases: 5. The V gene's germline CDR1 is MNHEY and CDR2 SMNVEV (reference sequence). The CDR3 is 17 residues long. The CDR3 nucleotides are TGTGCCAGCAGTTGGACAGGGGGAGTAGCAACTAATGAAAAACTGTTTTTT. This sequence encodes CASSWTGGVATNEKLFF.

This clonotype has only a few counts. The chain combines TRBV10-2 with TRBJ2-1; D uncertain. The CDR3 spans 14 residues. Germline CDR1 and CDR2: WSHSY and SAAADI. V lost 3 bases and J lost 4, with 10 bases in between. The CDR3 loop is CASSDGSQYNEQFF. The CDR3 bases are TGCGCCAGCAGTGATGGAAGCCAATACAATGAGCAGTTCTTC.

This clonotype was observed a few times. The chain carries TRBV20-1 and TRBJ2-3; 7 bases are shared with TRBD1. Trimming took 5 bases from V and 4 from J; bases not matched to a gene: 6. The length of the CDR3 is 13 residues. Germline CDR1 and CDR2: DFQATT and SNEGSKA (reference sequence). This CDR3 is CSAGNQGADTQYF. The CDR3 DNA sequence: TGCAGTGCTGGCAACCAGGGGGCAGATACGCAGTATTTT.